This T cell receptor beta chain was sequenced for a study of shared clonotypes between healthy human individuals. For this clone: The antigen is unknown.

On sorted subsets, replicate PCRs used 200 ng DNA, or tens of thousands of T cell genomes. Libraries were prepared by immunoSEQ multiplex PCR; TCRdb keeps only in-frame clonotypes and omits some of them. Here the sample spans about 1.9 million clones, about 93% being singletons. Cells designated naive CD8 were CD45RO-negative and were positively selected for CCR7, with terminally differentiated effector memory CD45RA+ cells excluded. Study donors comprised healthy, HIV-negative adults devoid of recent acute infection or vaccination. Findings and caveats of the study: A limitation of the genetic and exposure-history diversity represented arose from few donors. In general, naive subsets displayed greater estimated richness than memory subsets did.

This TCR was recovered from a man younger than 35 in good health. Some clones in this sample may be carry-over from other donors' samples. The sequenced sample consisted of naive CD8+ T cells from PBMCs.

The DNA of the CDR3 is TGTGCCAGCACCCCTGACCGCACAGATACGCAGTATTTT. This codes for CASTPDRTDTQYF. The chain recombines TRBV6-6 with TRBJ2-3; D not resolved. The CDR3 consists of 13 residues. Trimming removed 7 bases from V and 1 base from J, with 9 bases in between. Germline CDR1 is MNHNY and CDR2 is SVGAGI (reference sequence).